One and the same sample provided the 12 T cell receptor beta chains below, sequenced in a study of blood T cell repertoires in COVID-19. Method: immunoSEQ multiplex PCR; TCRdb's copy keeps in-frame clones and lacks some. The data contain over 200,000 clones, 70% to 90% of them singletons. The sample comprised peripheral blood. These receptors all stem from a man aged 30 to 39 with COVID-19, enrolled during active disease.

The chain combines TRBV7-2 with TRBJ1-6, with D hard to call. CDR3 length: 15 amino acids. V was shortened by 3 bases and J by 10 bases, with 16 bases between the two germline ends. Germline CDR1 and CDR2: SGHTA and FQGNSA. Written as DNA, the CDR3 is TGTGCCAGCAGCTTTTCTGGGTACAGCAGGTCACCCCTCCACTTT. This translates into CASSFSGYSRSPLHF.

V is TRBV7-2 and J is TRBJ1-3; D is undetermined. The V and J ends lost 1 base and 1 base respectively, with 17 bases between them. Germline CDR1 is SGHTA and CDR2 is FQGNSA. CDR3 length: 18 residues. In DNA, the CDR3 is TGTGCCAGCAGCTTAGACTTTTCACGGTTCGGGTCTGGAAACACCATATATTTT. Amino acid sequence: CASSLDFSRFGSGNTIYF.

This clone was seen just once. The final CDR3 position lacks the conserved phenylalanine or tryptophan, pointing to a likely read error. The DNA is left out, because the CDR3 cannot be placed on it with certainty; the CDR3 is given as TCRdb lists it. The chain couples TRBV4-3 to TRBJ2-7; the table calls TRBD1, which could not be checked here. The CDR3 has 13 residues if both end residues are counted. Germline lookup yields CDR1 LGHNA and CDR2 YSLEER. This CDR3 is CASSQVPKWGRQG.

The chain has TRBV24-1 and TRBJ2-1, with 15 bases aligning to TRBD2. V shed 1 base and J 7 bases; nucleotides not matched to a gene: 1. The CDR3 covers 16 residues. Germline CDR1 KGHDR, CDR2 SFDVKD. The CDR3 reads CATSDFGTSGRNEQFF. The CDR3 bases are TGTGCCACCAGTGATTTCGGGACTAGCGGGAGGAATGAGCAGTTCTTC.

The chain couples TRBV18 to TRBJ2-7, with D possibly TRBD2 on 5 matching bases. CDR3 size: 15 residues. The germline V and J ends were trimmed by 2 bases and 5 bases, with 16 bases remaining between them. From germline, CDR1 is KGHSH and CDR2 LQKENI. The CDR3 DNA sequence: TGTGCCAGCTCACCAAATCGGGGAGAAGGGCACGAGCAGTACTTC. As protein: CASSPNRGEGHEQYF. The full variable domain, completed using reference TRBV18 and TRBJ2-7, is NAGVMQNPRHLVRRRGQEARLRCSPMKGHSHVYWYRQLPEEGLKFMVYLQKENIIDESGMPKERFSAEFPKEGPSILRIQQVVRGDSAAYFCASSPNRGEGHEQYFGPGTRLTVT.

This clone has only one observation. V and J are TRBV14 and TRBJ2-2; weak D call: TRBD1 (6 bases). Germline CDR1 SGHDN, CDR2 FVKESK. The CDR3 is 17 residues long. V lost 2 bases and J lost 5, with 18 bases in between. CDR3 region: CASSQRRGGGSTGELFF. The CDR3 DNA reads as TGTGCCAGCAGCCAAAGACGAGGGGGTGGGTCGACCGGGGAGCTGTTTTTT.

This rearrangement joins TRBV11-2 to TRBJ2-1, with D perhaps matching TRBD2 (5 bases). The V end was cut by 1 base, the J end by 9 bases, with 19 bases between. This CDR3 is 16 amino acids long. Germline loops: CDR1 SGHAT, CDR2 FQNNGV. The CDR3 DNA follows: TGTGCCAGCAGCTTAGCACCCGGGCCGGGGATGGGTGAGCAGTTCTTC. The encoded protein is CASSLAPGPGMGEQFF.

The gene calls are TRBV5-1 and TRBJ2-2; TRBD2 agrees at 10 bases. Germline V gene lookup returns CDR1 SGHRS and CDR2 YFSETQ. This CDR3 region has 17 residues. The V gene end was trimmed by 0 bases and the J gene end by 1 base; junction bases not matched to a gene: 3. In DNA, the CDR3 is TGCGCCAGCAGCTTGGCGGCTAGCGGGAGGAACACCGGGGAGCTGTTTTTT. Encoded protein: CASSLAASGRNTGELFF.

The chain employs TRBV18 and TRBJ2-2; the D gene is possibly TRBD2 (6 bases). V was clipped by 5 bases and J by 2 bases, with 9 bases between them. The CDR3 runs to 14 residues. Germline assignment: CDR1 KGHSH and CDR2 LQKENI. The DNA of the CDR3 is TGTGCCAGCTCAAGGGACTTTAACACCGGGGAGCTGTTTTTT. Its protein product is CASSRDFNTGELFF. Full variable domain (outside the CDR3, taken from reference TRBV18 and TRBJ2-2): NAGVMQNPRHLVRRRGQEARLRCSPMKGHSHVYWYRQLPEEGLKFMVYLQKENIIDESGMPKERFSAEFPKEGPSILRIQQVVRGDSAAYFCASSRDFNTGELFFGEGSRLTVL.

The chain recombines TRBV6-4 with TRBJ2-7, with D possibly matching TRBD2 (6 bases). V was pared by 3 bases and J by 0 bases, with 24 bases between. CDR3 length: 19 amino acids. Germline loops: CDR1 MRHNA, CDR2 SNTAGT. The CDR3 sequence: CASSESKGTGLWISYEQYF. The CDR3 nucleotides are TGTGCCAGCAGTGAAAGCAAAGGTACAGGACTATGGATCTCCTACGAGCAGTACTTC.

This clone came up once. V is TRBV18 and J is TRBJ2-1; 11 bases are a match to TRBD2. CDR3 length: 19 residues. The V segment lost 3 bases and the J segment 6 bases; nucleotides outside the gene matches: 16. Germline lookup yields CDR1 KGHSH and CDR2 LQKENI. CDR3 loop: CASSPPGLADGTLINEQFF. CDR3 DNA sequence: TGTGCCAGCTCACCCCCGGGACTAGCGGATGGTACGCTCATCAATGAGCAGTTCTTC.

The DNA for the CDR3 is TGTGCCAGCAGTTACTCGATAGAGGGCAGACTAGCGGGGGCCTACAATGAGCAGTTCTTC. Translation gives CASSYSIEGRLAGAYNEQFF. The chain uses TRBV6-2 or TRBV6-3 and TRBJ2-1; 12 bases are a match to TRBD2. Germline V CDR1 and CDR2: MNHEY, SVGEGT. V dropped 0 bases and J dropped 2; count of bases not matched to a gene: 11. The CDR3 is made up of 20 amino acids.